This T cell receptor beta chain was identified in a study of CD8 T cells in ankylosing spondylitis. A quantitative 5'-RACE method, one with molecular barcodes, was used to make TCR beta libraries. TCRdb recomputed calls from the 5' RACE reads with MiXCR, one row per CDR3 protein. This sample has 470,000 or so distinct CDR3 sequences, with 26% found just once. Broader study findings: Some motif variants had been reported before (in reactive arthritis synovial fluid and blood). Within ankylosing spondylitis blood, a TCR beta motif made up of eight highly homologous variants appeared to be characteristic. Significant enrichment of disease-linked clones was reportedly seen in matched ankylosing spondylitis synovial fluid.

The CDR3 is 14 amino acids. V was trimmed by 4 bases and J by 4 bases, leaving 11 bases between them. Germline V CDR1 and CDR2: SNHLY, FYNNEI. This clonotype was found a few times. Its specificity is not known. The source material was blood, either unsorted or a sorted T cell fraction (not recorded which). This TCR derives from a male donor with ankylosing spondylitis. The gene calls are TRBV2 and TRBJ1-3; D perhaps matches TRBD1 (6 bases). The CDR3 bases are TGTGCCAGCAGTGCGACAGGCCAAGGAAACACCATATATTTT. This sequence encodes CASSATGQGNTIYF.